This T cell receptor beta chain was observed in a study of beta chain features in type 1 diabetes. Using CD45RO/CCR7/CD25/CD127/CD95/CD27, CD4+ naive, central memory, regulatory and stem cell-like memory cells were sorted. This CDR3 is built from 13 residues. Germline loops: CDR1 SQVTM, CDR2 ANQGSEA. Trimming cost V 3 bases and J 2 bases; bases outside gene matches: 1. Investigators reverse transcribed all isolated RNA, so they sequenced expressed TCRB transcripts. Sequencing used immunoSEQ multiplex PCR; TCRdb keeps in-frame clones, though not all of them. The sample lists under 550,000 clones, about 10% occurring once. With regard to this clone: The antigen remains undetermined.

Findings of the study overall: Reduced insertions and increased deletions marked VDJ junctions in type 1 diabetes patients. The naive, central memory and Treg TCRB repertoires showed an apparent similarity that was greater among patients than among healthy donors.

The V gene is TRBV29-1, the J gene TRBJ1-3; 7 bases map to TRBD1. This receptor was identified in a woman aged 18-35 years in good health. The sequencing input was naive CD4+ T cells from blood. In DNA form, the CDR3 reads TGCAGCGTTGAGGGGACAGCTGGAAACACCATATATTTT. Protein sequence: CSVEGTAGNTIYF.